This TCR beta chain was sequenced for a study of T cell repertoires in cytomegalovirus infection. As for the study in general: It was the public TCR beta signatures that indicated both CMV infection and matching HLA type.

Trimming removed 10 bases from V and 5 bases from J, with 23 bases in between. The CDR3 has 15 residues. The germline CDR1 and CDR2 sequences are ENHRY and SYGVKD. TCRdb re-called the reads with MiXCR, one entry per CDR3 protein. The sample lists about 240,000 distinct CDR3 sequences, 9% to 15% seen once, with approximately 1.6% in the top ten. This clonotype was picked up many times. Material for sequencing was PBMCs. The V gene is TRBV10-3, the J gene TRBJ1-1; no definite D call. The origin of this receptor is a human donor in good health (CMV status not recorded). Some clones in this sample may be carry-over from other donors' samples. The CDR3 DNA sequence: TGTGCCACAGTTCCTAACGCCAACATCGGAACTGAAGCTTTCTTT. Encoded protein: CATVPNANIGTEAFF.